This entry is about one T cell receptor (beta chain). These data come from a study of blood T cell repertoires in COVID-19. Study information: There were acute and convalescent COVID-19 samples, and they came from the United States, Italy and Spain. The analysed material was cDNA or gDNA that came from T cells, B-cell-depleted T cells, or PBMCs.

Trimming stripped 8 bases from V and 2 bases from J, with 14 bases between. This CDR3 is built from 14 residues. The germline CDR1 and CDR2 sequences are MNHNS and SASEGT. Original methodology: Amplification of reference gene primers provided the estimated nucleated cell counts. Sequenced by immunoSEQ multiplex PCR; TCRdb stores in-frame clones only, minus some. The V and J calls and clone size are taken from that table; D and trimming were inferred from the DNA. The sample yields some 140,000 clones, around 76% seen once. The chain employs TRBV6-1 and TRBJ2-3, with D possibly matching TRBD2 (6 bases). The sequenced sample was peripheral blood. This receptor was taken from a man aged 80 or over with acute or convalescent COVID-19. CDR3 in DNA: TGTGCCAGCCGCAGTAGCGGTTACACAGATACGCAGTATTTT. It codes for CASRSSGYTDTQYF.